One sample yielded the 20 T cell receptor beta chains listed below, sequenced in a study of a mutant IDH1 vaccine in newly diagnosed glioma. Time point: week 23, last vaccination. Doses comprised 300 ug of mutant IDH1 20-mer peptide each, plus topical imiquimod. These receptors have no identified antigens. Using immunoSEQ multiplex PCR, the repertoire was profiled, and TCRdb retains in-frame clones only, with some absent. The sample yields around 34,000 clones, roughly four fifths seen once. The input for sequencing was PBMCs, taken from a glioma patient whose treatment included an IDH1 peptide vaccine. The source of these receptors is a middle-aged man with glioma.

The rearrangement uses TRBV9 and TRBJ2-3; maybe TRBD1 (5 bases). V was cut by 0 bases and J by 5 bases, with 10 bases left in between. CDR3 size: 14 residues. Germline V lookup: CDR1 SGDLS, CDR2 YYNGEE. In DNA form, the CDR3 reads TGTGCCAGCAGCGTAGATCGACAGAGAGATACGCAGTATTTT. Translated: CASSVDRQRDTQYF.

This clone is a singleton in its sample. The J gene is TRBJ1-2, the V gene TRBV27, with unresolved D. The V end was cut by 1 base, the J end by 5 bases, with 5 bases between. Germline lookup yields CDR1 MNHEY and CDR2 SMNVEV (reference sequence). The CDR3 loop spans 12 amino acids. The chain's CDR3 is CASSLYGYGYTF. The DNA for the CDR3 is TGTGCCAGCAGTTTATATGGGTATGGCTACACCTTC.

This chain connects TRBV5-3 to TRBJ1-2; D unresolved. TRBV5-3 is designated an ORF whose function remains uncertain. The CDR3 covers 14 residues. Trimming shortened V by 4 bases and J by 3 bases, and 13 bases separated the two germline ends. The CDR3 loop reads CARSLGPSHYGYTF. The DNA of the CDR3 is TGTGCCAGAAGCCTAGGACCGAGTCACTATGGCTACACCTTC.

This clone was detected only a few times. The chain couples TRBV6-6 to TRBJ2-7, with a possible D match to TRBD2 (5 bases). This CDR3 has 14 residues. In germline, CDR1 is MNHNY, CDR2 SVGAGI (reference sequence). V gave up 2 bases and J gave up 0 bases, with 8 bases separating them. CDR3 nucleotides: TGTGCCAGCAGTTACGAGGGAACCTCCTACGAGCAGTACTTC. Translation gives CASSYEGTSYEQYF.

The rearrangement joins TRBV30 to TRBJ2-2; D gene unclear. The length of the CDR3 is 11 residues. Per the germline V gene, CDR1 is GTSNPN and CDR2 is SVGIG (reference sequence). Trimming pared 0 bases from V and 6 bases from J, leaving 2 bases between. The CDR3 is CAWSVAGELFF. CDR3 coding DNA: TGTGCCTGGAGTGTGGCCGGGGAGCTGTTTTTT.

V is TRBV19 and J is TRBJ1-1; maybe TRBD1 (6 bases). V shed 7 bases and J shed 1 base, with 16 bases lying between them. The CDR3 totals 15 residues. CDR1 and CDR2 from the germline V gene are LNHDA and SQIVND (reference sequence). The CDR3 DNA sequence: TGTGCCAGTACTAAACCGGACAGCTCGAACACTGAAGCTTTCTTT. Its protein is CASTKPDSSNTEAFF.

The CDR3 nucleotides read TGTGCCAGTAGCCCCCGGGACAGAATAAAAGAGACCCAGTACTTC. Translated, it gives CASSPRDRIKETQYF. The chain is built from TRBV19 and TRBJ2-5; 7 nucleotides match TRBD1. Germline lookup yields CDR1 LNHDA and CDR2 SQIVND (reference sequence). V gave up 6 bases and J gave up 3 bases; unmatched junction bases: 10. The CDR3 loop spans 15 amino acids.

The J gene is TRBJ2-1, the V gene TRBV5-5; 9 bases are shared with TRBD1. This CDR3 has 14 amino acids. Per the germline V gene, CDR1 is SGHKS and CDR2 is YYEKEE (reference sequence). V lost 4 bases to trimming and J lost 7 bases; unmatched junction nucleotides: 6. The CDR3 DNA reads TGTGCCAGCAGCGCGGGACAGGGTAGAAATGAGCAGTTCTTC. The encoded protein is CASSAGQGRNEQFF. Drawing the rest from reference TRBV5-5 and TRBJ2-1, the complete variable domain is DAGVTQSPTHLIKTRGQQVTLRCSPISGHKSVSWYQQVLGQGPQFIFQYYEKEERGRGNFPDRFSARQFPNYSSELNVNALLLGDSALYLCASSAGQGRNEQFFGPGTRLTVL.

This chain connects TRBV4-1 to TRBJ2-3; 7 nucleotides match TRBD2. CDR1 and CDR2 from the germline V gene are MGHRA and YSYEKL. The V segment lost 1 base and the J segment 1 base; nucleotides outside the gene matches: 14. The CDR3 runs to 19 residues. The CDR3 reads CASSQVLREYRWGTDTQYF. In DNA form, the CDR3 reads TGCGCCAGCAGCCAAGTTTTGCGGGAGTATCGGTGGGGCACAGATACGCAGTATTTT.

The genes are TRBV4-1 and TRBJ2-5, with a possible D match to TRBD2 (6 bases). Germline-derived CDR1 and CDR2 are MGHRA and YSYEKL. Trimming took 4 bases from V and 0 from J, leaving 15 bases between them. This CDR3 region has 16 residues. CDR3 bases: TGCGCCAGCAGCCGGGGGGACTCAGGGAACCAAGAGACCCAGTACTTC. As protein: CASSRGDSGNQETQYF.

The genes are TRBV2 and TRBJ1-4, with D maybe TRBD1 (6 bases). The V end was cut by 4 bases, the J end by 5 bases, with 17 bases between. This CDR3 has 16 amino acids. Germline values: CDR1 SNHLY, CDR2 FYNNEI. The CDR3 reads CASSAYAGTLNEKLFF. The DNA of the CDR3 is TGTGCCAGCAGTGCATATGCCGGGACACTAAATGAAAAACTGTTTTTT.

V and J are TRBV4-1 and TRBJ2-2; tentatively, D is TRBD1 or TRBD2 (5 bases each). Trimming shortened V by 3 bases and J by 1 base, and 12 bases separated the two germline ends. This CDR3 comprises 16 residues. Germline V CDR1 and CDR2: MGHRA, YSYEKL. CDR3 DNA sequence: TGCGCCAGCAGCCACCCCGGGACCTTGAACACCGGGGAGCTGTTTTTT. Amino acid sequence: CASSHPGTLNTGELFF.

The V gene is TRBV5-4, the J gene TRBJ2-1; the D is unclear. Looked up from germline, CDR1 is SGHNT and CDR2 is YYREEE (reference sequence). Between the trimmed V and J ends, which lost 2 bases and 9 bases, there was a span of 12 bases. The CDR3 is 13 residues long. The CDR3 sequence is CASSLTVRGEQFF. Here the CDR3 DNA reads TGTGCCAGCAGCTTAACAGTACGCGGTGAGCAGTTCTTC.

This chain connects TRBV5-6 to TRBJ1-4, with D uncertain. CDR3 length: 15 residues. Germline CDR1 reads SGHDT; CDR2 reads YYEEEE. Trimming stripped 2 bases from V and 7 bases from J, with 15 bases between. The CDR3: CASSFPSAGPEKLFF. CDR3 sequence (DNA): TGTGCCAGCAGCTTTCCCTCGGCAGGCCCTGAAAAACTGTTTTTT.

This clone appeared a single time. The chain couples TRBV2 to TRBJ1-2; a possible D gene is TRBD1 (5 bases). The germline V gene has CDR1 SNHLY and CDR2 FYNNEI. The V and J ends lost 7 bases and 2 bases respectively, with 14 bases between them. The CDR3 is 14 amino acids. CDR3 region: CASITGRTNYGYTF. The CDR3 DNA reads as TGTGCCAGCATAACGGGACGGACCAACTATGGCTACACCTTC.

This chain connects TRBV5-4 to TRBJ2-1, with 9 positions matching TRBD2. There are 19 residues in the CDR3. CDR1 SGHNT and CDR2 YYREEE come from the germline V gene (reference sequence). With V trimmed by 1 base and J by 0 bases, 11 bases remained unmatched. The CDR3 is CASSLSQLAGPSSYNEQFF. The CDR3 region has the DNA TGTGCCAGCAGCTTGTCTCAACTAGCGGGCCCCAGCTCCTACAATGAGCAGTTCTTC. The whole variable domain, filled in from reference TRBV5-4 and TRBJ2-1, reads ETGVTQSPTHLIKTRGQQVTLRCSSQSGHNTVSWYQQALGQGPQFIFQYYREEENGRGNFPPRFSGLQFPNYSSELNVNALELDDSALYLCASSLSQLAGPSSYNEQFFGPGTRLTVL.

V usage is TRBV9 and J usage is TRBJ2-1, with 8 positions matching TRBD1. The CDR3 is 16 amino acids. With V trimmed by 0 bases and J by 5 bases, 7 bases remained unmatched. Germline CDR1 reads SGDLS; CDR2 reads YYNGEE. The CDR3 coding sequence is TGTGCCAGCAGCGTAGCGGTGGACAGGGTGGACAATGAGCAGTTCTTC. Translation gives CASSVAVDRVDNEQFF.

V is TRBV7-9 and J is TRBJ2-7, with D hard to call. V lost 4 bases and J 4 bases, leaving 11 bases between the germline ends. Germline values: CDR1 SEHNR, CDR2 FQNEAQ (reference sequence). The CDR3 is 13 residues long. CDR3 coding DNA: TGTGCCAGCAGCTCAATAGTAGGGTACGAGCAGTACTTC. Its translation is CASSSIVGYEQYF.

The rearrangement uses TRBV5-6 and TRBJ2-5, with 8 bases matching TRBD2. The CDR3 contains 17 residues. V shed 5 bases, J shed 5 bases, and the junction held 17 bases outside the gene matches. Germline assignment: CDR1 SGHDT and CDR2 YYEEEE. This CDR3 reads CASSPVTAGGREETQYF. CDR3 DNA sequence: TGTGCCAGCAGTCCCGTTACGGCGGGGGGCCGGGAGGAGACCCAGTACTTC.

The V gene is TRBV7-2, the J gene TRBJ2-7; 8 bases are shared with TRBD1. Per the germline V gene, CDR1 is SGHTA and CDR2 is FQGNSA. The J segment lost 6 bases and the V segment lost 3 bases, leaving 4 bases of the junction unmatched. CDR3 size: 13 residues. The CDR3 sequence: CASSFLTGGEQYF. In nucleotides, the CDR3 is TGTGCCAGCAGCTTCCTTACAGGGGGCGAGCAGTACTTC.